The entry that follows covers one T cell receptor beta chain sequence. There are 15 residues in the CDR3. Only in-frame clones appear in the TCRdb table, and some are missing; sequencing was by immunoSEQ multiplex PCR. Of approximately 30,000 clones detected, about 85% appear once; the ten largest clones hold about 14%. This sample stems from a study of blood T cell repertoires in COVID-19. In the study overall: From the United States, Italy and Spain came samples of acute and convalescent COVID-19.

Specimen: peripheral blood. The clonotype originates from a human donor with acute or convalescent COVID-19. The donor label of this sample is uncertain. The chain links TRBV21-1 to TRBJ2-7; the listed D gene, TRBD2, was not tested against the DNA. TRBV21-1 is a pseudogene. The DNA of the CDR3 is TGTGCCAGCAGCAAAGAGCGGACTGAGGTCGGCGAGCAGTACTTC. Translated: CASSKERTEVGEQYF.